Below, 10 T cell receptor beta chains from the same sample are listed, as sequenced in a study of identifying expanded T cells in peripheral blood. Libraries were prepared by immunoSEQ multiplex PCR; TCRdb keeps only in-frame clonotypes and omits some of them. There are about 90,000 clones in the sample; 70% to 90% occur only once, and under 6% lies in the top ten. The specimen sequenced was blood. The receptors were sampled from a person aged 18 to 70 in good health.

This chain links TRBV9 with TRBJ1-1; 7 positions agree with TRBD1. This CDR3 spans 16 amino acids. After removal of 4 bases from V and 0 bases from J, the junction contained 9 bases not matched to a gene. CDR1 SGDLS and CDR2 YYNGEE come from the germline V gene. As DNA, the CDR3 is TGTGCCAGCAGCCCACTCCCGGGACAGATGAACACTGAAGCTTTCTTT. It is translated as CASSPLPGQMNTEAFF.

The chain has TRBV6-1 and TRBJ2-1, with D tentatively TRBD2 (5 bases). The CDR3 has 11 amino acids. The germline CDR1 and CDR2 sequences are MNHNS and SASEGT. V was trimmed by 10 bases and J by 9 bases, leaving 13 bases between them. CDR3 protein: CATTRGGEQFF. DNA of the CDR3: TGTGCCACCACTAGAGGCGGTGAGCAGTTCTTC.

The chain couples TRBV7-2 to TRBJ1-1; the match to TRBD1 covers 7 bases. V was pared by 2 bases and J by 5 bases, with 5 bases of the junction left unmatched. The CDR3 runs 14 residues. Germline V CDR1 and CDR2: SGHTA, FQGNSA. For the CDR3, the DNA is TGTGCCAGCAGCTTAACAGGGGAGGGGACTGAAGCTTTCTTT. It is translated as CASSLTGEGTEAFF.

The V and J genes are TRBV6-1 and TRBJ1-5, with 9 bases identical to TRBD1. The CDR3 extends over 16 amino acids. V was pared by 4 bases and J by 3 bases, with 7 bases of the junction left unmatched. Germline V CDR1 and CDR2: MNHNS, SASEGT. As DNA, the CDR3 is TGTGCCAGCAGTGTGGTGACAGGGGGGGCCAATCAGCCCCAGCATTTT. Its translation is CASSVVTGGANQPQHF.

The chain employs TRBV7-2 and TRBJ2-7, with 8 positions matching TRBD2. Germline V gives CDR1 SGHTA, CDR2 FQGNSA. V shed 5 bases, J shed 6 bases, and the junction held 15 bases outside the gene matches. CDR3 length: 16 residues. This CDR3 is CASSQHSSGSLSEQYF. CDR3 sequence (DNA): TGTGCCAGCAGCCAACATTCAAGCGGGAGTCTTTCCGAGCAGTACTTC.

The chain employs TRBV13 and TRBJ2-1; TRBD2 agrees at 11 bases. This CDR3 comprises 18 residues. The germline V gene has CDR1 PRHDT and CDR2 FYEKMQ (reference sequence). J gave up 10 bases and V 0 bases, and 14 bases lay outside the gene matches. The CDR3 DNA reads as TGTGCCAGCAGCTTAGGAAGCTGGGGGACTAGCGGAGCAAGGGAGCAGTTCTTC. Protein sequence: CASSLGSWGTSGAREQFF.

The J gene is TRBJ2-3, the V gene TRBV5-1, with TRBD1 identical over 9 bases. V shed 6 bases, J shed 1 base, and the junction held 6 bases outside the gene matches. This CDR3 contains 15 residues. Germline V gene data show CDR1 as SGHRS and CDR2 as YFSETQ. The CDR3 coding sequence is TGCGCCAGCAAATCCCGGACAGGGGGCACAGATACGCAGTATTTT. It specifies CASKSRTGGTDTQYF.

This chain connects TRBV9 to TRBJ2-1; perhaps TRBD2 as D (5 bases). Germline V gene sequence: CDR1 SGDLS, CDR2 YYNGEE. The V end lost 2 bases, the J end lost 7 bases, and 10 bases lay between the germline ends. This CDR3 spans 13 amino acids. Written as DNA, the CDR3 is TGTGCCAGCAGCGTCAAGACGGGGAATGAGCAGTTCTTC. This gives the protein CASSVKTGNEQFF.

This clone showed up just a few times. This chain connects TRBV18 to TRBJ2-1; 7 nucleotides line up with TRBD1. Germline V gene data show CDR1 as KGHSH and CDR2 as LQKENI. This CDR3 is built from 15 residues. With 6 bases clipped from V and 4 bases from J, the junction kept 9 bases outside the gene matches. The CDR3 DNA sequence: TGTGCCAGCTCCCGAACCGGGACAGAGTACAATGAGCAGTTCTTC. It codes for CASSRTGTEYNEQFF. Supplemented by reference TRBV18 and TRBJ2-1, the full variable domain reads NAGVMQNPRHLVRRRGQEARLRCSPMKGHSHVYWYRQLPEEGLKFMVYLQKENIIDESGMPKERFSAEFPKEGPSILRIQQVVRGDSAAYFCASSRTGTEYNEQFFGPGTRLTVL.

The chain uses TRBV27 and TRBJ2-1; a possible D gene is TRBD1 (5 bases). The ends were cut back, 4 bases at V and 14 bases at J, with 15 bases in the middle. CDR3 length: 12 amino acids. Germline V CDR1 and CDR2: MNHEY, SMNVEV (reference sequence). This CDR3 is CASSSPPGKEFF. The CDR3 DNA sequence: TGTGCCAGCAGTTCCCCGCCAGGGAAAGAGTTCTTC.